The 25 T cell receptor beta chains reported below all come from one sample, sequenced in a study of T cell repertoires in cytomegalovirus infection. One entry per CDR3 protein, called by TCRdb with MiXCR from the reads. The sample records more than 140,000 distinct CDR3 sequences, roughly 6% being singletons. Source material: PBMCs. The receptors stem from a human donor in good health (CMV status not recorded). Some clones in this sample may be carry-over from other donors' samples.

This clonotype was picked up many times. The rearrangement links TRBV7-6 to TRBJ1-1; weak D call: TRBD1 (6 bases). The CDR3 runs 14 residues. Germline-derived CDR1 and CDR2 are SGHVS and FNYEAQ. V lost 1 base, J lost 3 bases, and 9 bases lay in between. CDR3 in amino acids: CASSLGNRDTEAFF. The DNA for the CDR3 is TGTGCCAGCAGCTTAGGAAACAGGGACACTGAAGCTTTCTTT.

This clonotype was counted between two and nine times. A much larger clone sits a single nucleotide away, making a read error possible. The rearrangement uses TRBV19 and TRBJ1-5; D gene uncertain. Germline V CDR1 and CDR2: LNHDA, SQIVND (reference sequence). Trimming pared 5 bases from V and 4 bases from J, leaving 18 bases between. The CDR3 has 16 residues. The CDR3 nucleotides read TGTGCCAGTAGTTCCATACGGGTGCTGATTAATCAGCCCCAGCATTTT. It translates to CASSSIRVLINQPQHF.

This clonotype was seen only a few times. The V call is TRBV5-1, the J call TRBJ2-7, with D possibly TRBD1 on 5 matching bases. Looked up from germline, CDR1 is SGHRS and CDR2 is YFSETQ. The CDR3 is made up of 14 amino acids. V was clipped by 6 bases and J by 1 base, with 14 bases between them. Here the CDR3 reads CASTYTTASYEQYF. CDR3 bases: TGCGCCAGCACCTACACGACAGCATCCTACGAGCAGTACTTC.

This clonotype was found many times. J is TRBJ1-4 and V is TRBV19, with D tentatively TRBD1 (6 bases). Trimming stripped 3 bases from V and 6 bases from J, with 20 bases between. Germline V gives CDR1 LNHDA, CDR2 SQIVND (reference sequence). The CDR3 extends over 17 amino acids. The CDR3, as DNA: TGTGCCAGTAGTATCCGAACCCACAGGGACGTTTATGAAAAACTGTTTTTT. Translation: CASSIRTHRDVYEKLFF.

This clonotype occurred many times. V and J are TRBV19 and TRBJ2-2, with TRBD1 matching 9 bases. The CDR3 spans 15 residues. Germline loops: CDR1 LNHDA, CDR2 SQIVND (reference sequence). The junction had 11 bases not matched to a gene; V was cut back by 9 bases and J by 6 bases. In DNA form, the CDR3 reads TGTGCCAGGCGGGGACAGGGTGTTCGTGCCGGGGAGCTGTTTTTT. Its protein is CARRGQGVRAGELFF.

The table lists this clonotype with a few counts. The chain is built from TRBV5-1 and TRBJ1-2; 7 bases are shared with TRBD1. J was trimmed by 5 bases and V by 2 bases; bases with no gene match: 6. The V gene's germline CDR1 is SGHRS and CDR2 YFSETQ. The CDR3 consists of 14 residues. The CDR3 spells CASSFTQGLYGYTF. CDR3 bases: TGCGCCAGCAGCTTCACACAGGGGCTGTATGGCTACACCTTC.

This clonotype was detected many times. The chain couples TRBV11-3 to TRBJ2-3; D not certain. The CDR3 contains 14 residues. V dropped 0 bases and J dropped 6 bases, with 10 bases sitting between them. Germline V gene lookup returns CDR1 SGHNT and CDR2 YENEEA. The CDR3 sequence: CASSLDPMTDTQYF. CDR3 DNA sequence: TGTGCCAGCAGCTTAGACCCTATGACGGATACGCAGTATTTT.

V and J are TRBV5-4 and TRBJ2-2; TRBD2 matches at 11 bases. This CDR3 has 17 residues. From germline, CDR1 is SGHNT and CDR2 YYREEE (reference sequence). V was pared by 3 bases and J by 7 bases, with 11 bases of the junction left unmatched. The DNA of the CDR3 is TGTGCCAGCAGCTACCCGACTAGCGGGGTTACTGGCGGGGAGCTGTTTTTT. Translating gives CASSYPTSGVTGGELFF.

This clonotype has ten or more counts. The chain combines TRBV28 with TRBJ1-6; D gene unclear. Trimming took 3 bases from V and 11 from J, leaving 14 bases between them. Germline loops: CDR1 MDHEN, CDR2 SYDVKM. The length of the CDR3 is 14 residues. The CDR3 nucleotides are TGTGCCAGCAGTTTCTCGGCGAGGCGTACACCCCTCCACTTT. Its translation is CASSFSARRTPLHF.

This clonotype showed up many times. The chain uses TRBV5-4 and TRBJ1-1; D possibly corresponds to TRBD1 (5 bases). Germline V lookup: CDR1 SGHNT, CDR2 YYREEE (reference sequence). Between the trimmed V and J ends, which lost 4 bases and 4 bases, there was a span of 17 bases. This CDR3 comprises 15 residues. The CDR3 DNA sequence: TGTGCCAGCAGCCTCCCACCTGACGGGGGCACTGAAGCTTTCTTT. Translated: CASSLPPDGGTEAFF.

The chain joins TRBV7-3 to TRBJ2-2, with unresolved D. With 4 bases removed from V and 7 bases from J, the gap between germline ends came to 10 bases. There are 13 residues in the CDR3. Per the germline V gene, CDR1 is SGHTA and CDR2 is FQGTGA. The CDR3 bases are TGTGCCAGCAGCTCGGGCCTGCACGGGGAGCTGTTTTTT. It specifies CASSSGLHGELFF.

The V call is TRBV29-1, the J call TRBJ1-2; D unclear. This CDR3 has 14 amino acids. In germline, CDR1 is SQVTM, CDR2 ANQGSEA. V lost 3 bases and J 5 bases, leaving 16 bases between the germline ends. CDR3 DNA sequence: TGCAGCGTTGATGTCGCCAGGAGCTCATATGGCTACACCTTC. Translating gives CSVDVARSSYGYTF.

This clonotype was observed at least ten times. The V gene is TRBV28, the J gene TRBJ2-3; maybe TRBD2 (6 bases). V was shortened by 3 bases and J by 8 bases, with 6 bases between the two germline ends. Germline values: CDR1 MDHEN, CDR2 SYDVKM. This CDR3 contains 11 residues. CDR3 sequence reads: CASSLGGTQYF. The CDR3 DNA reads TGTGCCAGCAGTTTGGGGGGTACGCAGTATTTT.

This clonotype was seen ten or more times. The rearrangement links TRBV4-1 to TRBJ2-1; D is perhaps TRBD2 (5 bases). Germline V gene lookup returns CDR1 MGHRA and CDR2 YSYEKL. The V and J ends lost 0 bases and 6 bases respectively, with 12 bases between them. This CDR3 contains 15 residues. Here the CDR3 DNA reads TGCGCCAGCAGCCAAGATCCGGGAAGCGGCAATGAGCAGTTCTTC. Amino acid sequence: CASSQDPGSGNEQFF.

This clonotype was picked up a small number of times. The chain combines TRBV28 with TRBJ2-2; 11 bases line up with TRBD1. Germline V lookup: CDR1 MDHEN, CDR2 SYDVKM. This CDR3 is built from 19 residues. Unmatched junction bases numbered 15, after V lost 3 bases and J lost 6 bases. CDR3 bases: TGTGCCAGCAGTTTTTACAGGACAGGGGGCTCGGAGCGGGCCGGGGAGCTGTTTTTT. It codes for CASSFYRTGGSERAGELFF. The variable domain in full, completed from reference TRBV28 and TRBJ2-2, reads DVKVTQSSRYLVKRTGEKVFLECVQDMDHENMFWYRQDPGLGLRLIYFSYDVKMKEKGDIPEGYSVSREKKERFSLILESASTNQTSMYLCASSFYRTGGSERAGELFFGEGSRLTVL.

This clonotype was seen many times. V usage is TRBV3-1 and J usage is TRBJ1-5; TRBD1 is a possible D gene (5 bases). The germline V gene has CDR1 LGHDT and CDR2 YNNKEL (reference sequence). Trimming shortened V by 1 base and J by 9 bases, and 13 bases separated the two germline ends. The CDR3 is made up of 14 amino acids. The CDR3 reads CASSQVTGLPPQHF. The CDR3 region has the DNA TGTGCCAGCAGCCAAGTTACAGGTTTGCCGCCCCAGCATTTT.

This clonotype appeared many times. The chain has TRBV20-1 and TRBJ2-4, with 10 bases lining up with TRBD2. The CDR3 loop spans 16 amino acids. Germline-derived CDR1 and CDR2 are DFQATT and SNEGSKA (reference sequence). With 6 bases clipped from V and 2 bases from J, the junction kept 10 bases outside the gene matches. The CDR3 is CSATRPSGGTKNIQYF. The CDR3 coding sequence is TGCAGTGCCACGAGACCTAGCGGGGGAACCAAAAACATTCAGTACTTC.

As to this clonotype: A clone one base away is much larger, so this may be a read error. The CDR3 end shows no conserved phenylalanine or tryptophan, and so a read error is likely. This chain uses TRBV7-6 with TRBJ2-1; 12 positions match TRBD2. The CDR3 loop spans 20 amino acids. Per the germline V gene, CDR1 is SGHVS and CDR2 is FNYEAQ. J gave up 1 base and V 5 bases, and 15 bases lay outside the gene matches. The CDR3 is CASSLSGLAGGRASYNEQFI. Written as DNA, the CDR3 is TGTGCCAGCAGCCTTAGTGGGCTAGCGGGGGGGCGAGCTTCCTACAATGAGCAGTTCATC.

This clonotype was observed at least ten times. This sequence joins TRBV7-8 and TRBJ1-2; D uncertain. V was trimmed by 2 bases and J by 6 bases, leaving 13 bases between them. The germline V gene encodes CDR1 SGHVS and CDR2 FQNEAQ. CDR3 length equals 14 residues. The CDR3 region is CASSLSVSENGYTF. The CDR3 nucleotides read TGTGCCAGCAGCTTAAGCGTCTCGGAGAATGGCTACACCTTC.

The rearrangement links TRBV29-1 to TRBJ2-1; 12 nucleotides line up with TRBD2. The CDR3 runs 16 residues. V lost 5 bases, J lost 6 bases, and 11 bases stayed unmatched. Germline loops: CDR1 SQVTM, CDR2 ANQGSEA. This CDR3 reads CSVTRASGGAGNEQFF. The CDR3 DNA reads as TGCAGCGTTACAAGGGCTAGCGGGGGGGCGGGCAATGAGCAGTTCTTC.

This clonotype was seen at least ten times. The chain uses TRBV19 and TRBJ2-2, with 8 bases aligning to TRBD1. The CDR3 is 16 amino acids. V was pared by 6 bases and J by 6 bases, with 12 bases of the junction left unmatched. Germline V gives CDR1 LNHDA, CDR2 SQIVND (reference sequence). The CDR3 protein is CASSPIDRGWAGELFF. The CDR3 DNA reads as TGTGCCAGTAGCCCGATCGACAGGGGTTGGGCCGGGGAGCTGTTTTTT.

J is TRBJ2-5 and V is TRBV20-1; 9 positions agree with TRBD1. J was trimmed by 5 bases and V by 6 bases; bases with no gene match: 7. Germline-derived CDR1 and CDR2 are DFQATT and SNEGSKA (reference sequence). The CDR3 loop spans 13 amino acids. The CDR3 region has the DNA TGCAGTGCCCCGCGGACAGGGGAGGAGACCCAGTACTTC. Amino acids: CSAPRTGEETQYF.

This clonotype was found many times. The rearrangement links TRBV2 to TRBJ1-1, with D perhaps matching TRBD1 (5 bases). Germline V CDR1 and CDR2: SNHLY, FYNNEI. The CDR3 has 12 residues. V lost 6 bases, J lost 5 bases, and 10 bases lay in between. CDR3 sequence (DNA): TGTGCCAGCAGGAACGGGGGGACTGAAGCTTTCTTT. It is translated as CASRNGGTEAFF.

This clonotype came up many times. The chain employs TRBV20-1 and TRBJ2-3, with no clear D. CDR1 is DFQATT, CDR2 SNEGSKA, per germline (reference sequence). The CDR3 sequence is 15 residues long. Trimming took off 3 bases at V and 0 bases at J, with 13 bases between the two ends. As DNA, the CDR3 is TGCAGTGCTAGCGCCCTCACAGCGAGCACAGATACGCAGTATTTT. Amino acid sequence: CSASALTASTDTQYF.

This clonotype was detected ten times or more. V is TRBV7-6 and J is TRBJ2-7; TRBD1 is a possible D gene (6 bases). Germline V gene lookup returns CDR1 SGHVS and CDR2 FNYEAQ. Trimming pared 1 base from V and 2 bases from J, leaving 12 bases between. This CDR3 spans 15 amino acids. CDR3 loop: CASSLGRGLPYEQYF. CDR3 bases: TGTGCCAGCAGCTTAGGCAGGGGCCTACCCTACGAGCAGTACTTC. The full variable domain, its missing parts supplied by reference TRBV7-6 and TRBJ2-7, is GAGVSQSPRYKVTKRGQDVALRCDPISGHVSLYWYRQALGQGPEFLTYFNYEAQQDKSGLPNDRFSAERPEGSISTLTIQRTEQRDSAMYRCASSLGRGLPYEQYFGPGTRLTVT.